This T cell receptor (beta chain) was recorded in a study of blood T cell repertoires in COVID-19. CDR1 SGHNT and CDR2 YYREEE come from the germline V gene (reference sequence). The V segment lost 4 bases and the J segment 1 base; nucleotides outside the gene matches: 10. This CDR3 is 17 amino acids long. The repertoire was sequenced with immunoSEQ multiplex PCR; TCRdb's copy has only in-frame clones and lacks some. This table has around 81,000 clones, approximately 80% appearing once. Sequenced: peripheral blood. The TCR comes from a human donor in a cohort sampled during active COVID-19. The chain recombines TRBV5-4 with TRBJ1-1, with 10 bases lining up with TRBD1. CDR3: CASSHDRGRSRNTEAFF. The CDR3 coding sequence is TGTGCCAGCAGCCATGACAGGGGGCGGTCCAGGAACACTGAAGCTTTCTTT.